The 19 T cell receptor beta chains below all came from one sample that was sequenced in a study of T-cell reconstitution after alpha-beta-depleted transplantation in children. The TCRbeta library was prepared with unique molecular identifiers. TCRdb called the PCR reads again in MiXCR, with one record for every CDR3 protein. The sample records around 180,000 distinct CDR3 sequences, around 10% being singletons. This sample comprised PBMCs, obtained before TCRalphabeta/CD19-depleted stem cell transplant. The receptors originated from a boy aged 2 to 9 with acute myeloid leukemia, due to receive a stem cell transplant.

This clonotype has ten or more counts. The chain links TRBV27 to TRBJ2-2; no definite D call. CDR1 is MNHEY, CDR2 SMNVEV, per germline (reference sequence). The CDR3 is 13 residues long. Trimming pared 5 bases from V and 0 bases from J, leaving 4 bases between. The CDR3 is CASSIANTGELFF. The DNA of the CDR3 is TGTGCCAGCAGTATCGCGAACACCGGGGAGCTGTTTTTT.

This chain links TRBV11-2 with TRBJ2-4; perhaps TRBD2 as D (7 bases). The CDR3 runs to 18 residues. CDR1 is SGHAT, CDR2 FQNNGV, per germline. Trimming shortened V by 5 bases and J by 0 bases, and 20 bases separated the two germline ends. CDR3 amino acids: CASSRKGGDPLAKNIQYF. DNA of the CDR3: TGTGCCAGCAGCCGCAAAGGGGGGGATCCCCTAGCCAAAAACATTCAGTACTTC.

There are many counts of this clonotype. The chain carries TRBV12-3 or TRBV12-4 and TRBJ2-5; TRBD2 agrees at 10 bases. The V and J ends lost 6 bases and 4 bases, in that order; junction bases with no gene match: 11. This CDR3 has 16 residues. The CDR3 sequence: CASSPNSGRDGETQYF. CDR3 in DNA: TGTGCCAGCAGCCCGAACAGCGGGAGGGATGGAGAGACCCAGTACTTC.

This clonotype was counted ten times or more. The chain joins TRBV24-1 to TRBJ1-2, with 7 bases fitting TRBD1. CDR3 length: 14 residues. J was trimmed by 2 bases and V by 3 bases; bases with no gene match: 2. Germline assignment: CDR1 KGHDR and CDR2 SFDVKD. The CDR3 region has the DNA TGTGCCACCAGTGATCGGGACAGAAACTATGGCTACACCTTC. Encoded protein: CATSDRDRNYGYTF.

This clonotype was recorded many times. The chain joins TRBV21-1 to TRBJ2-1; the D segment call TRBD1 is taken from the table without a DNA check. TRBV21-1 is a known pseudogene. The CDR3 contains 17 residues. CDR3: CASSKARCGGGDNEQFF. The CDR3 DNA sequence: TGTGCCAGCAGCAAAGCGCGTTGCGGGGGTGGAGACAATGAGCAGTTCTTC.

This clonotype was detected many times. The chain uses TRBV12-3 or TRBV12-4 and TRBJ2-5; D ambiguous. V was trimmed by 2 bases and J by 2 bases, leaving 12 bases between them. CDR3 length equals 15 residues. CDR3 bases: TGTGCCAGCAGTTTAACCCCCTGGCAGCAAGAGACCCAGTACTTC. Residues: CASSLTPWQQETQYF.

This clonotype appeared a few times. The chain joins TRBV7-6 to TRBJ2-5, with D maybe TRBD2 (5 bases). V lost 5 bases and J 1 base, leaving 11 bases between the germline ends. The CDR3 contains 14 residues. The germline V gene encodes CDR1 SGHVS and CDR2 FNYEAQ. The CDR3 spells CASSQERAQETQYF. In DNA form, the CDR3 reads TGTGCCAGCAGCCAGGAGAGGGCCCAAGAGACCCAGTACTTC. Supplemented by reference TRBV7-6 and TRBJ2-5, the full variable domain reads GAGVSQSPRYKVTKRGQDVALRCDPISGHVSLYWYRQALGQGPEFLTYFNYEAQQDKSGLPNDRFSAERPEGSISTLTIQRTEQRDSAMYRCASSQERAQETQYFGPGTRLLVL.

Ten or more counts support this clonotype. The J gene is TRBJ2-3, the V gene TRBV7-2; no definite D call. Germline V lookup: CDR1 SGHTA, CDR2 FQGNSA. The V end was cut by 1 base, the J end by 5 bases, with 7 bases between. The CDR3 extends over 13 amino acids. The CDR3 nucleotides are TGTGCCAGCAGCTTAGGGGTAAAAGATACGCAGTATTTT. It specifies CASSLGVKDTQYF.

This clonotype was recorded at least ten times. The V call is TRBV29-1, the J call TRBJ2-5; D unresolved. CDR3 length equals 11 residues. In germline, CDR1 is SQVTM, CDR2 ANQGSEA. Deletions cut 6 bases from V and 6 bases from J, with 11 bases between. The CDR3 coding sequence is TGCAGCGTGCGCTACGGTCAGACCCAGTACTTC. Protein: CSVRYGQTQYF.

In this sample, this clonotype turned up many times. The CDR3, as DNA: TGTGCCAGCAGTTTACCGGACAGATTAACTGAAGCTTTCTTT. Translated, it gives CASSLPDRLTEAFF. This chain links TRBV28 with TRBJ1-1; tentative D call: TRBD1 (6 bases). The V end was cut by 2 bases, the J end by 5 bases, with 12 bases between. The CDR3 has 14 residues. Germline V gene sequence: CDR1 MDHEN, CDR2 SYDVKM.

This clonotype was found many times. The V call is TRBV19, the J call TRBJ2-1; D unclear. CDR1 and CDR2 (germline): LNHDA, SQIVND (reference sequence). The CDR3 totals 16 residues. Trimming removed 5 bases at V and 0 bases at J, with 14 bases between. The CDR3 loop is CASSPPRSSSYNEQFF. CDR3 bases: TGTGCCAGTAGTCCACCCAGGTCGAGCTCCTACAATGAGCAGTTCTTC.

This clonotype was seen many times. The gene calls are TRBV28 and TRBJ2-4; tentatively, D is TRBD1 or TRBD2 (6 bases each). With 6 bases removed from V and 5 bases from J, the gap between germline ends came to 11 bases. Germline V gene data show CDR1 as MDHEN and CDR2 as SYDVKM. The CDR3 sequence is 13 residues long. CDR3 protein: CASRHGGQNIQYF. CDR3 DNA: TGTGCCAGCAGGCATGGGGGGCAAAACATTCAGTACTTC.

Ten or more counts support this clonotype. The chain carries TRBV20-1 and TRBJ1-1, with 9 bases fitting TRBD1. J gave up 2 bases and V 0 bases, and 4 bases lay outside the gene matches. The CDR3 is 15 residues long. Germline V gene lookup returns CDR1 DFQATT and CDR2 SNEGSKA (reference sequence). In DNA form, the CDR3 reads TGCAGTGCTAGAGATTTGGACAGGGGAAACACTGAAGCTTTCTTT. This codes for CSARDLDRGNTEAFF.

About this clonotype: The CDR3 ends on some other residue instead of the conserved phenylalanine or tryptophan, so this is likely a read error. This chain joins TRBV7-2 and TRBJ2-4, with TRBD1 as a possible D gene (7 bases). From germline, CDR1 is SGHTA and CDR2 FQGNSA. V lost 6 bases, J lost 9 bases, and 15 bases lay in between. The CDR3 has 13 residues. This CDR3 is CASSHTGEAIQYL. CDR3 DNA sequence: TGTGCCAGCAGTCATACAGGGGAGGCCATTCAGTACCTC.

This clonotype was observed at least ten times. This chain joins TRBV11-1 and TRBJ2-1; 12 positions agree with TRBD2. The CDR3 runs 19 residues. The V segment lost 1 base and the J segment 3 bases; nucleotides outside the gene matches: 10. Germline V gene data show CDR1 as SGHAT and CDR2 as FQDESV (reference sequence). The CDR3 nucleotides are TGTGCCAGCAGCTTAGAGGGCACTAGCGGGAGGCTGATCTACAATGAGCAGTTCTTC. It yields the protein CASSLEGTSGRLIYNEQFF.

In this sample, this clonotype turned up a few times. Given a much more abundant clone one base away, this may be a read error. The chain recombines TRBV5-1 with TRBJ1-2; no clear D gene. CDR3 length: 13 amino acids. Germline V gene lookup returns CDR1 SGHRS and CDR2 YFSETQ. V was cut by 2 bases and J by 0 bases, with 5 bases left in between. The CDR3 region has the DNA TGCGCCAGCAGCTTCACAGCTAACTATGGCTACACCTTC. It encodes CASSFTANYGYTF.

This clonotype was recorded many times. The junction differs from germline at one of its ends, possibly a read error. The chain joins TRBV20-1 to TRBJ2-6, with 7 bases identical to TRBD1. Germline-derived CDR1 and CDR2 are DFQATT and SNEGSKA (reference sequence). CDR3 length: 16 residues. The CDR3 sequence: CSAPRWDSSGTNVLTF. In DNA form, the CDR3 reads TGCAGTGCCCCGAGATGGGACAGCTCTGGGACCAACGTCCTGACTTTC.

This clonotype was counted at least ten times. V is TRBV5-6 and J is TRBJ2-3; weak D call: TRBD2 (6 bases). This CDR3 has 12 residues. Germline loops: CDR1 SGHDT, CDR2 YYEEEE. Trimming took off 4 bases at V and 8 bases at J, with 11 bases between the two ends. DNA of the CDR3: TGTGCCAGCAGCGCGGGGACTCTTACGCAGTATTTT. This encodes CASSAGTLTQYF.

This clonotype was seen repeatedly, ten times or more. This CDR3 reads CASRRPGSYNSPLHF. In DNA, the CDR3 is TGTGCCAGCAGAAGACCGGGCTCCTATAATTCACCCCTCCACTTT. This chain uses TRBV11-2 with TRBJ1-6; no clear D. This CDR3 is 15 amino acids long. The germline V gene has CDR1 SGHAT and CDR2 FQNNGV. V was pared by 6 bases and J by 0 bases, with 9 bases between.